The source of this T cell receptor beta chain is a study of cytomegalovirus exposure and HLA in healthy donors. Notes on the study in general: It was reported that the classifier diagnosed cytomegalovirus status with high specificity and sensitivity in both the original and validation cohorts. A later analysis reportedly found fewer N-insertions in an Asian-associated ancestry cluster than the approximately 730-donor mean.

Primers for the PCR totalled 60 Vbeta and 13 Jbeta. Libraries were prepared by immunoSEQ multiplex PCR; TCRdb keeps only in-frame clonotypes and omits some of them. The table includes about 210,000 clones, about 80% detected once. Points on this clone: As yet, its antigen is unknown.

Germline loops: CDR1 SEHNR, CDR2 FQNEAQ (reference sequence). The V and J ends lost 4 bases and 6 bases respectively, with 15 bases between them. This CDR3 has 14 amino acids. The TCR comes from a man in his forties or fifties in good health and CMV-seropositive. Input material: PBMCs. The rearrangement links TRBV7-9 to TRBJ1-1; D might be TRBD1 (6 bases). DNA of the CDR3: TGTGCCAGCAGCTCAGAGCGACAGGCCGCTGAAGCTTTCTTT. Encoded protein: CASSSERQAAEAFF.